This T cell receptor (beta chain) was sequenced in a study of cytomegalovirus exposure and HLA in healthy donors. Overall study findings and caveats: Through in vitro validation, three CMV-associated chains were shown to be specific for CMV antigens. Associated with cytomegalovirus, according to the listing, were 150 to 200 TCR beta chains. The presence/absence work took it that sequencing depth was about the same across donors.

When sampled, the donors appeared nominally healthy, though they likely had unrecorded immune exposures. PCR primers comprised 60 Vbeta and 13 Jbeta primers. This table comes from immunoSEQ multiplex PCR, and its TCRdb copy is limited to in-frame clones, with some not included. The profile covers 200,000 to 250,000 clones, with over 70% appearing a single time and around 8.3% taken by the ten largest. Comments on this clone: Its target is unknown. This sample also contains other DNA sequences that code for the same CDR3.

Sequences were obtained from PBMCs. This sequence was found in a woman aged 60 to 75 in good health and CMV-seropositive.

The CDR3 loop reads CASSLAGVGETQYF. The CDR3 DNA reads as TGCGCCAGCAGCTTGGCAGGGGTCGGGGAGACCCAGTACTTC. The V gene is TRBV5-1, the J gene TRBJ2-5; possibly TRBD1 for D (6 bases). Trimming cost V 0 bases and J 5 bases, with 11 bases left between them. Germline V lookup: CDR1 SGHRS, CDR2 YFSETQ. The CDR3 spans 14 residues.